This T cell receptor beta chain was identified in a study of blood T cell repertoires in COVID-19. The Seattle patients, enrolled during active infection, were followed longitudinally. In the original workflow: Researchers report that nucleated cell counts were estimated from reference gene primer amplification. The protocol was immunoSEQ multiplex PCR, while the TCRdb copy is restricted to in-frame clones and leaves out a portion. V, J and clone size derive from that table, while D and trimming were established from the DNA sequence. The table records a few hundred thousand clones, under 85% of them present only once. Trimming took 0 bases from V and 2 from J; bases not matched to a gene: 3. The CDR3 runs to 15 residues. Germline V CDR1 and CDR2: GTSNPN, SVGIG (reference sequence).

The source of this sequence is a human donor with COVID-19, enrolled during active disease. The donor label of this sample is uncertain. The chain carries TRBV30 and TRBJ2-1; 8 bases fit TRBD2. Sample: peripheral blood. The CDR3 DNA reads TGTGCCTGGAGTGTTAGCGGGGCTCCCTACAATGAGCAGTTCTTC. Translation: CAWSVSGAPYNEQFF.